These T cell receptor beta chains were read from a single sample in a study of blood T cell repertoires in COVID-19. This table comes from immunoSEQ multiplex PCR, and its TCRdb copy is limited to in-frame clones, with some not included. The repertoire has 250,000 to 300,000 clones, around 90% of them found once; the top ten carry 1% to 1.3%. What was sequenced was PBMCs or T cells enriched from blood (not recorded which). These receptors were collected from a young woman who had recovered from COVID-19. The CDR3 runs from the conserved cysteine through the conserved F or W. The D gene is left open where the match is weak. The size of a clone is reported for some rows only, either as once, few or many, or as a class for expanded clones.

TRBJ2-7 - TRBD2 TRBV4-1 18 TGCGCCAGCAGCCAAGATCGGGGGGGGGCTAGCGGATCCTACGAGCAGTACTTC CASSQDRGGASGSYEQYF
TRBJ2-1 - - TRBV14 14 TGTGCCAGCAGCTCTAGGGACTTCTACAATGAGCAGTTCTTC CASSSRDFYNEQFF
TRBJ2-7 - TRBD1 TRBV6-6 15 TGTGCCAGCAGTTATCACGGGACAGGGGGCTACGAGCAGTACTTC CASSYHGTGGYEQYF
TRBJ2-3 - TRBD2 TRBV12-3/TRBV12-4 13 TGTGCCAGGCGGGAGGGCTTGCCAGATACGCAGTATTTT CARREGLPDTQYF
TRBJ2-3 - - TRBV5-1 16 TGCGCCAGCAGCTATTCAGGGGCCCTTAGCACAGATACGCAGTATTTT CASSYSGALSTDTQYF
TRBJ1-3 - - TRBV28 15 TGTGCCAGCAGTCCGAGTTTAATCTCTGGAAACACCATATATTTT CASSPSLISGNTIYF
TRBJ1-5 - TRBD1 TRBV29-1 15 TGCAGCGTCACCACCGGGACAGGGGCAAATCAGCCCCAGCATTTT CSVTTGTGANQPQHF
TRBJ2-5 - TRBD2 TRBV4-2 19 TGTGCCAGCAGCCAGTCCGGGACTAGCGGGAGATCGGCTCAAGAGACCCAGTACTTC CASSQSGTSGRSAQETQYF
TRBJ2-7 once TRBD2 TRBV29-1 12 TGCAGCGTTGAAGATCGGGGGGACGAGCAGTACTTC CSVEDRGDEQYF
TRBJ1-6 - TRBD1 TRBV28 15 TGTGCCGGAACAAACAGGGGAACCTATAATTCACCCCTCCACTTT CAGTNRGTYNSPLHF
TRBJ2-7 - - TRBV19 15 TGTGCCAGTAGTCCGAGGAGCGGTAGCTCCTACGAGCAGTACTTC CASSPRSGSSYEQYF
TRBJ2-7 - TRBD2 TRBV9 15 TGTGCCAGCAGCGCCACTAGCGGGCTTAGAGACGAGCAGTACTTC CASSATSGLRDEQYF
TRBJ1-1 few TRBD1 TRBV11-2 16 TGTGCCAGCAGCTTATTGAGGACAGGAGGGAACACTGAAGCTTTCTTT CASSLLRTGGNTEAFF
TRBJ2-2 - - TRBV5-1 15 TGCGCCAGCAGGCGGGGCAGGGTGGACACCGGGGAGCTGTTTTTT CASRRGRVDTGELFF
TRBJ2-3 - - TRBV27 16 TGTGCCAGCAGACGAGTCGGGGTATTGAGCCCAGATACGCAGTATTTT CASRRVGVLSPDTQYF
TRBJ1-1 - - TRBV28 11 TGTGCCAGCAGCTTTAACACTGAAGCTTTCTTT CASSFNTEAFF
TRBJ2-1 - - TRBV6-5 15 TGTGCCAGCAGTTACTCAGAAACTCCCGGGACTCAGCAGTTCTTC CASSYSETPGTQQFF
TRBJ2-1 - - TRBV5-1 17 TGCGCCAGCAGCCGGGTGGAGGGCTCGAGCTCCTACAATGAGCAGTTCTTC CASSRVEGSSSYNEQFF
TRBJ2-6 - TRBD1 TRBV19 19 TGTGCCAGTAGTAGCCTAAACCGGACAGGACACTCTGGGGCCAACGTCCTGACTTTC CASSSLNRTGHSGANVLTF
TRBJ1-2 - - TRBV7-2 14 TGTGCCAGCAGCTTAGATGGGGGGGCCAGAGGCTACACCTTC CASSLDGGARGYTF
TRBJ1-4 - TRBD1 TRBV2 15 TGTGCCAGCGTAGGAGGGGGCGCGGCTAATGAAAAACTGTTTTTT CASVGGGAANEKLFF
TRBJ1-1 - - TRBV4-2 15 TGTGCCAGCAGCCAAGATGCCACTATGAACACTGAAGCTTTCTTT CASSQDATMNTEAFF
TRBJ2-1 few TRBD2 TRBV6-2/TRBV6-3 15 TGTGCCAGCAGTTCCCTACGGACTAGCGGGTATGAGCAGTTCTTC CASSSLRTSGYEQFF
TRBJ2-6 - - TRBV24-1 16 TGTGCCACCAGTGATTTGCGAGGGTCTGGGGCCAACGTCCTGACTTTC CATSDLRGSGANVLTF
TRBJ2-1 once TRBD2 TRBV3-1/TRBV3-2 17 TGTGCCAGCAGCCATCACCCCGGGACTAGCGGATACAATGAGCAGTTCTTC CASSHHPGTSGYNEQFF
TRBJ2-3 - TRBD2 TRBV5-1 19 TGCGCCAGCAGCTTCGACCCACAATCAGCGGGAGTTATCACAGATACGCAGTATTTT CASSFDPQSAGVITDTQYF
TRBJ2-3 - TRBD1 TRBV5-1 16 TGCGCCAGCAGCCCCGGGACAGGGTTTAAGGTTGATACGCAGTATTTT CASSPGTGFKVDTQYF
TRBJ2-5 once TRBD1 TRBV7-8 17 TGTGCCAGCAGCTTAGTCCGCTGGGCAGGGGGCAGGGAGACCCAGTACTTC CASSLVRWAGGRETQYF
TRBJ2-1 - TRBD2 TRBV19 15 TGTGCCAGTAGTATAATGGCGGGAGGGCGCAATGAGCAGTTCTTC CASSIMAGGRNEQFF
TRBJ2-7 - - TRBV6-1 21 TGTGCCAGCAGTGAAGGGCGGAACCGTGGCTCTCAAAGGGGGAGCTCCTACGAGCAGTACTTC CASSEGRNRGSQRGSSYEQYF
TRBJ1-2 - TRBD1 TRBV4-3 13 TGCGCCAGCGGAACCGGGACAGGCTATGGCTACACCTTC CASGTGTGYGYTF
TRBJ2-3 few - TRBV7-8 13 TGTGCCAGCAGCAAGCGAGGCACAGATACGCAGTATTTT CASSKRGTDTQYF
TRBJ1-2 - TRBD1 TRBV28 15 TGTGCCAGCCGAACCGGGACAGGGCTTCACTATGGCTACACCTTC CASRTGTGLHYGYTF
TRBJ1-6 once - TRBV5-1 14 TGCGCCAGCAGCCAAGGCGGCTATAATTCACCCCTCCACTTT CASSQGGYNSPLHF
TRBJ1-6 few - TRBV28 14 TGTGCCAGCAACCTTCCGGAGTATAATTCACCCCTCCACTTT CASNLPEYNSPLHF
TRBJ2-3 - - TRBV9 14 TGTGCCAGCAGCCCTCAGACTAGCACAGATACGCAGTATTTT CASSPQTSTDTQYF
TRBJ1-2 - TRBD1 TRBV6-2/TRBV6-3 17 TGTGCCAGCAGTTACTCAGTAGGACAGGCGAACCAATATGGCTACACCTTC CASSYSVGQANQYGYTF
TRBJ1-5 few TRBD1 TRBV2 14 TGTGCCAGCAGCCCTGACAGGGGACGGCAGCCCCAGCATTTT CASSPDRGRQPQHF
TRBJ2-1 - TRBD1 TRBV27 14 TGTGCCAGCAGTTTAGGGGCAGGGGGCGATGAGCAGTTCTTC CASSLGAGGDEQFF
TRBJ1-6 - TRBD1 TRBV28 12 TGTGCCAGCAGTACAGGGGGGTCACCCCTCCACTTT CASSTGGSPLHF
TRBJ2-3 - TRBD2 TRBV7-6 18 TGTGCCAGCAGCTCCCCGGGACTAGCGGGAGGGGTGATGGATACGCAGTATTTT CASSSPGLAGGVMDTQYF
TRBJ2-2 - TRBD2 TRBV9 17 TGTGCCAGCAGCAACGGACTAGCAGGGTTGAACACCGGGGAGCTGTTTTTT CASSNGLAGLNTGELFF
TRBJ2-5 - - TRBV29-1 14 TGCAGCGTTGCAACCCCAGGGGTGGAGGAGACCCAGTACTTC CSVATPGVEETQYF
TRBJ1-1 few - TRBV4-1 16 TGCGCCAGCAGCCAAGTCCCGGGATGGAGGGACACTGAAGCTTTCTTT CASSQVPGWRDTEAFF
TRBJ2-1 - TRBD2 TRBV5-1 16 TGCGCCAGCAGCCCCCATAGCGGGAGTTCCCACAATGAGCAGTTCTTC CASSPHSGSSHNEQFF
TRBJ1-3 - - TRBV25-1 14 TGTGCCAGCAGTGAATTTGGCAATGGAAACACCATATATTTT CASSEFGNGNTIYF
TRBJ2-5 - TRBD2 TRBV5-1 14 TGCGCCAGCAGCTTCGGACTAGCTCTCCCAAACCAGTACTTC CASSFGLALPNQYF
TRBJ2-1 - - TRBV29-1 16 TGCAGCGTTGAACCGGCTGACAGGATGAGCTACAATGAGCAGTTCTTC CSVEPADRMSYNEQFF
TRBJ2-7 - - TRBV24-1 15 TGTGCCACCAGTGATTCGGACAGTGAGCCCTACGAGCAGTACTTC CATSDSDSEPYEQYF
TRBJ1-1 - - TRBV5-1 14 TGCGCCAGCAGCGGGGCAGAAGCTGAGACTGAAGCTTTCTTT CASSGAEAETEAFF
TRBJ2-1 - TRBD2 TRBV7-6 15 TGTGCCAGCAGCAGCATGACTAGCGCTTACAATGAGCAGTTCTTC CASSSMTSAYNEQFF
TRBJ2-2 - TRBD1 TRBV9 18 TGTGCCAGCAGCGCCGACAGGGGGACTGCACAACACACCGGGGAGCTGTTTTTT CASSADRGTAQHTGELFF
TRBJ1-1 - - TRBV19 14 TGTGCCAGTACCCCTAGTAGGTCGAACACTGAAGCTTTCTTT CASTPSRSNTEAFF